The 20 T cell receptor beta chains below were found in one sample sequenced in a study of T cells after yellow fever vaccination. From the 5' RACE reads, TCRdb called clonotypes with MiXCR, one entry per CDR3 protein. Among some 600,000 distinct CDR3 sequences listed, about 12% were seen once. The source material was PBMCs, sampled on the day of the yellow fever booster vaccination. The receptor source for this set is a man aged 25-45 years who received the YFV17D yellow fever vaccine.

This rearrangement joins TRBV29-1 to TRBJ2-6, with D perhaps TRBD2 (5 bases). V lost 4 bases to trimming and J lost 0 bases, with 10 bases between them. This CDR3 spans 15 amino acids. Germline V gene sequence: CDR1 SQVTM, CDR2 ANQGSEA. The CDR3 sequence: CSVAGSPSGANVLTF. CDR3 nucleotides: TGCAGCGTTGCGGGATCCCCCTCTGGGGCCAACGTCCTGACTTTC.

The chain links TRBV7-2 to TRBJ1-5; D uncertain. Germline lookup yields CDR1 SGHTA and CDR2 FQGNSA. CDR3 length equals 12 residues. V was trimmed by 1 base and J by 9 bases, leaving 7 bases between them. As DNA, the CDR3 is TGTGCCAGCAGCTTAGAACGGGGGCCCCAGCATTTT. As protein: CASSLERGPQHF.

The rearrangement links TRBV12-3 or TRBV12-4 to TRBJ2-7; tentatively, D is TRBD1 or TRBD2 (7 bases each). Deletions cut 3 bases from V and 6 bases from J, with 18 bases between. This CDR3 is 15 amino acids long. The CDR3 nucleotides read TGTGCCAGCAGTTTGGGGAGCGGGGCAGGGGGCGAGCAGTACTTC. Its protein product is CASSLGSGAGGEQYF.

This clonotype was observed a handful of times. J is TRBJ1-6 and V is TRBV7-2, with 9 bases aligning to TRBD1. Germline V gene sequence: CDR1 SGHTA, CDR2 FQGNSA. J was trimmed by 7 bases and V by 3 bases; bases with no gene match: 4. The CDR3 contains 15 residues. The CDR3 loop reads CASSFRDRENSPLHF. CDR3 in DNA: TGTGCCAGCAGCTTCCGGGACAGGGAGAATTCACCCCTCCACTTT. The full variable domain, its missing parts supplied by reference TRBV7-2 and TRBJ1-6, is GAGVSQSPSNKVTEKGKDVELRCDPISGHTALYWYRQSLGQGLEFLIYFQGNSAPDKSGLPSDRFSAERTGGSVSTLTIQRTQQEDSAVYLCASSFRDRENSPLHFGNGTRLTVT.

The chain is built from TRBV14 and TRBJ2-1, with a weak D call TRBD2 (6 bases). Trimming cost V 4 bases and J 5 bases, with 18 bases left between them. CDR1 and CDR2 from the germline V gene are SGHDN and FVKESK. The CDR3 sequence is 16 residues long. CDR3 nucleotide sequence: TGTGCCAGCAGCCTCCTTAGCGGCCGAGGAAACAATGAGCAGTTCTTC. Protein: CASSLLSGRGNNEQFF.

In its sample, this clonotype was seen a few times. The chain employs TRBV7-2 and TRBJ1-1; D is undetermined. The CDR3 length is 14 residues. Trimming pared 5 bases from V and 4 bases from J, leaving 14 bases between. The V gene's germline CDR1 is SGHTA and CDR2 FQGNSA. CDR3 sequence (DNA): TGTGCCAGCAGCCCGACCGGCCCCATCACTGAAGCTTTCTTT. Translated, it gives CASSPTGPITEAFF. The full variable domain, rest sourced from reference TRBV7-2 and TRBJ1-1, is GAGVSQSPSNKVTEKGKDVELRCDPISGHTALYWYRQSLGQGLEFLIYFQGNSAPDKSGLPSDRFSAERTGGSVSTLTIQRTQQEDSAVYLCASSPTGPITEAFFGQGTRLTVV.

This chain links TRBV7-8 with TRBJ1-5; D is uncertain. Trimming took off 1 base at V and 9 bases at J, with 7 bases between the two ends. This CDR3 is 12 amino acids long. Germline V lookup: CDR1 SGHVS, CDR2 FQNEAQ. The DNA of the CDR3 is TGTGCCAGCAGCTTAGACCTGGTGCCCCAGCATTTT. Protein: CASSLDLVPQHF.

This clonotype was recorded a few times. The chain recombines TRBV25-1 with TRBJ1-5; 8 bases are shared with TRBD1. The junction had 2 bases not matched to a gene; V was cut back by 6 bases and J by 1 base. The germline V gene has CDR1 MGHDK and CDR2 SYGVNS. CDR3 length: 14 residues. The CDR3 loop reads CASRQGGSNQPQHF. The CDR3 bases are TGTGCCAGCAGACAGGGGGGGAGCAATCAGCCCCAGCATTTT.

This clonotype was counted a few times. The chain employs TRBV2 and TRBJ2-1; 12 bases agree with TRBD2. After removal of 7 bases from V and 0 bases from J, the junction contained 13 bases not matched to a gene. Germline CDR1 SNHLY, CDR2 FYNNEI. CDR3 length: 19 residues. The CDR3 DNA reads as TGTGCCAGCATGTCGACCGGGACTAGCGGGTTGGCCTCCTACAATGAGCAGTTCTTC. This gives the protein CASMSTGTSGLASYNEQFF. Combining the CDR3 with reference TRBV2 and TRBJ2-1 gives the whole variable domain EPEVTQTPSHQVTQMGQEVILRCVPISNHLYFYWYRQILGQKVEFLVSFYNNEISEKSEIFDDQFSVERPDGSNFTLKIRSTKLEDSAMYFCASMSTGTSGLASYNEQFFGPGTRLTVL.

This clonotype has just a few counts. The J gene is TRBJ1-2, the V gene TRBV6-5; 9 bases are a match to TRBD1. This CDR3 region has 15 residues. J lost 2 bases, V lost 1 base, and 2 bases had no gene match. Germline V CDR1 and CDR2: MNHEY, SVGAGI. CDR3 nucleotides: TGTGCCAGCAGTTACTTAGGGACAGGGAACTATGGCTACACCTTC. Translation: CASSYLGTGNYGYTF.

This clonotype was seen only a few times. The rearrangement uses TRBV6-5 and TRBJ2-3; 8 bases agree with TRBD2. Germline V gene data show CDR1 as MNHEY and CDR2 as SVGAGI. Unmatched junction bases numbered 10, after V lost 4 bases and J lost 4 bases. The CDR3 runs to 16 residues. The CDR3 here is CASSFLRTSLPDTQYF. For the CDR3, the DNA is TGTGCCAGCAGTTTCCTCAGGACTAGCTTACCAGATACGCAGTATTTT.

The chain uses TRBV11-2 and TRBJ2-7; D uncertain. The CDR3 spans 15 residues. Deletions cut 3 bases from V and 0 bases from J, with 12 bases between. Germline V gives CDR1 SGHAT, CDR2 FQNNGV. DNA of the CDR3: TGTGCCAGCAGCTTCCAGAGACTCAACTCCTACGAGCAGTACTTC. Translation gives CASSFQRLNSYEQYF.

The V call is TRBV7-8, the J call TRBJ2-7; possible D gene TRBD1, 7 bases. In germline, CDR1 is SGHVS, CDR2 FQNEAQ. The CDR3 is 15 residues long. V lost 5 bases and J lost 2, with 16 bases in between. The CDR3 nucleotides are TGTGCCAGCAGCAAGGGGGCGGGAATCGCCTACGAGCAGTACTTC. Its translation is CASSKGAGIAYEQYF.

V usage is TRBV30 and J usage is TRBJ1-5, with D possibly TRBD1 on 6 matching bases. From germline, CDR1 is GTSNPN and CDR2 SVGIG (reference sequence). The CDR3 has 16 residues. V lost 3 bases to trimming and J lost 1 base, with 16 bases between them. The CDR3 DNA reads as TGTGCCTGGAGCGGGGGCTCTTCAGTAAGCAATCAGCCCCAGCATTTT. Translating it yields CAWSGGSSVSNQPQHF.

This clonotype occurred a few times. CDR3 region: CATSRGPNEAAAYGYTF. CDR3 nucleotides: TGTGCCACCAGCAGAGGCCCCAATGAGGCAGCCGCCTATGGCTACACCTTC. The V and J genes are TRBV15 and TRBJ1-2; D is unresolved. The CDR3 is 17 residues long. Germline CDR1 is LNHNV and CDR2 is YYDKDF (reference sequence). Trimming removed 1 base from V and 4 bases from J, with 19 bases in between.

The chain employs TRBV20-1 and TRBJ2-3; TRBD2 matches 15 bases. The junction had 6 bases not matched to a gene; V was cut back by 4 bases and J by 4 bases. Looked up from germline, CDR1 is DFQATT and CDR2 is SNEGSKA (reference sequence). CDR3 size: 16 residues. CDR3 sequence: CSATGLAGGVADTQYF. CDR3 in DNA: TGCAGTGCTACGGGACTAGCGGGAGGTGTCGCAGATACGCAGTATTTT.

The J gene is TRBJ2-7, the V gene TRBV29-1, with TRBD1 matching over 12 bases. The CDR3 has 14 residues. Germline V CDR1 and CDR2: SQVTM, ANQGSEA. Trimming removed 5 bases from V and 0 bases from J; junction bases left unmatched: 2. The CDR3 region is CSVLGQGASYEQYF. The CDR3 DNA sequence: TGCAGCGTTTTGGGACAGGGGGCCTCCTACGAGCAGTACTTC.

V usage is TRBV28 and J usage is TRBJ2-1, with 7 bases identical to TRBD2. CDR1 and CDR2 from the germline V gene are MDHEN and SYDVKM. CDR3 length: 14 residues. After removal of 6 bases from V and 1 base from J, the junction contained 3 bases not matched to a gene. CDR3 in amino acids: CASRWGGSYNEQFF. In DNA, the CDR3 is TGTGCCAGCAGATGGGGGGGATCCTACAATGAGCAGTTCTTC.

This clonotype was detected a few times. V is TRBV10-3 and J is TRBJ2-3; 12 positions match TRBD2. V was clipped by 4 bases and J by 2 bases; unmatched bases: 4. Germline lookup yields CDR1 ENHRY and CDR2 SYGVKD. There are 16 residues in the CDR3. The CDR3 loop is CAISGTSGTATDTQYF. CDR3 DNA sequence: TGTGCCATCAGTGGGACTAGCGGGACCGCCACAGATACGCAGTATTTT.

This clonotype appeared many times. The chain has TRBV7-9 and TRBJ2-6; D ambiguous. Germline V CDR1 and CDR2: SEHNR, FQNEAQ (reference sequence). Trimming shortened V by 1 base and J by 0 bases, and 7 bases separated the two germline ends. This CDR3 comprises 16 residues. The CDR3: CASSLVRNSGANVLTF. Written as DNA, the CDR3 is TGTGCCAGCAGCTTAGTTCGTAACTCTGGGGCCAACGTCCTGACTTTC. Complete variable domain (other parts from reference TRBV7-9 and TRBJ2-6): DTGVSQNPRHKITKRGQNVTFRCDPISEHNRLYWYRQTLGQGPEFLTYFQNEAQLEKSRLLSDRFSAERPKGSFSTLEIQRTEQGDSAMYLCASSLVRNSGANVLTFGAGSRLTVL.